The following is a T cell receptor (beta chain) sequence with its context. Its antigen has not been determined. The junction does not match germline at one end; this may be a read error. The data were obtained in a study of tumor and adjacent non-tumor tissue in lung cancer (dated by TCRdb to about 2018). The study in broad terms: Patients with adenocarcinoma (over 11), squamous cell carcinoma (2) and small cell lung cancer (1) were included in the cohort. For each patient, one tumor sample and one normal lung sample were taken, giving some 33 paired specimens that underwent TCRbeta CDR3 sequencing. The study compared bulk TCRbeta repertoires from lung tumor tissue and matched distant non-tumor lung tissue of approximately 15 lung cancer patients. Among the approximately 15 patients, ages ranged from roughly 30 to 85 years, roughly 10 were men and 5 were women, and disease was TNM stage I to III. Sequencing generated a total of more than 95 million productive TCRbeta reads, averaging around 4 million reads per sample. Results and caveats for the whole study, not just this receptor: With only roughly 14 patients in the cohort, the authors noted that larger samples and more detailed clinical data are needed. TCR diversity (inverse Simpson) was significantly higher in tumor than in normal lung tissue (roughly 390 vs 170, P = 0.0075, Mann-Whitney U test). Because peripheral blood was not sequenced, blood TCRbeta repertoires in the lung cancer patients of the study were not examined. The top 100 clones made up a significantly larger cumulative share of the repertoire in normal lung than in tumor tissue. Significantly higher TCR diversity was found in younger patients, and higher tumor TCR diversity was associated with shorter overall and disease-free survival. Neither the sequencing platform nor unique molecular identifiers are mentioned in the methods.

The receptor library was made with multiplex PCR. The instrument was an Illumina HiSeq 2500. TCRbeta libraries were built by three rounds of nested PCR using primers (Table S4), following protocols modified from ARM-PCR. Before sequencing, PCR products of 200-500 bp were cut from the gel and purified using the QIAquick gel extraction kit. Regarding the original processing steps: Trimmomatic was used to clean the reads, FLASH merged the cleaned reads into complete CDR3 sequences, and MiTCR assigned the sequences to V(D)J germline segments. Clonal diversity was computed as the inverse Simpson's index with VDJtools. In-frame sequences lacking a premature stop codon were counted as productive reads. Starting from the raw public reads, TCRdb applied fastp trimming at Q25, assembled clones with MiXCR and retained in-frame beta chains. Every entry covers one CDR3 protein and lists the most common genes and DNA from its rows. The V and J calls come from TCRdb's annotation, not from the publication. This sample lists 90,000 or so distinct CDR3 sequences; roughly two thirds were detected once. The top ten constitute roughly 15% of the sample.

Including cysteine and phenylalanine, the CDR3 has 14 amino acids. Of the read, only the CDR3 DNA is kept; its 42 bases are in frame from base 1. As encoded in the germline V gene, CDR1 is ENHRY while CDR2 is SYGVKD. RNA was isolated from bulk, unsorted tissue, and RNA quality was assessed with a NanoDrop ND-1000 and an Agilent 2100. All donors had newly diagnosed lung cancer, had not received prior chemotherapy, and were admitted for thoracic surgery in China between August and November 2014. Anyone who had undergone radiotherapy or chemotherapy before, or who had another cancer at the same time, was left out of the study. Surgical tissue pieces of about 1-2 cm3 were preserved in RNAlater solution and stored at -80 °C until use.

This sequence was found in a man in his 70s with non-small cell lung cancer. The source material was lung tumor tissue. The chain joins TRBV10-3 to TRBJ2-2; the D gene is possibly TRBD1 or TRBD2, each agreeing over 5 bases. The DNA is TGTGTCATCAGTGAGTCGGACAACACCGGGGTGCTGTTTTTT. Its product reads: CVISESDNTGVLFF.